This T cell receptor (beta chain) was identified during a study of T cells after posttransplantation cyclophosphamide. Generated by immunoSEQ multiplex PCR, the TCRdb table keeps only in-frame clones and is missing some. The table shows some 47,000 clones, with about 86% occurring only once. Trimming left V 3 bases short and J 4 bases short, with 7 bases between. Germline CDR1 is SNHLY and CDR2 is FYNNEI. The CDR3 runs 13 residues. Material: PBMCs. This sequence joins TRBV2 and TRBJ2-1, with D tentatively TRBD1 (6 bases). The clonotype comes from a man aged 30 to 39 with a blood cancer, CMV-positive, and with a related stem cell donor. The CDR3 DNA sequence: TGTGCCAGCAGTGACAGGGGTTACAATGAGCAGTTCTTC. Its translation: CASSDRGYNEQFF.